Listed below are T cell receptor beta chains from one sample, sequenced in a study of blood T cell repertoires in COVID-19. Using immunoSEQ multiplex PCR, the repertoire was profiled, and TCRdb retains in-frame clones only, with some absent. The repertoire consists of more than 250,000 clones, with approximately 84% occurring once and the leading ten covering around 7.8%. The sample comprised peripheral blood. Receptors originate from a human donor in a cohort sampled during active COVID-19. The CDR3 runs from the conserved cysteine through the conserved F or W. Each record gives: clone size, V gene, J gene, D gene, CDR3 protein. A D gene is named only where the DNA matches it firmly. Size tells how often a clone was seen (once, few, many) or the class of an expanded clone, and some rows leave it out.

NA	TRBV5-1	TRBJ2-5	TRBD2	CASSPRGGREETQYF
NA	TRBV27	TRBJ2-5	TRBD2	CASRTDGTSGSPPTQYF
NA	TRBV7-9	TRBJ2-2	TRBD2	CVLGGGNTGELFF
NA	TRBV28	TRBJ1-6	TRBD1	CASSGGQGNSPLHF
NA	TRBV11-2	TRBJ1-2	NA	CASSKGGRLVANYGYTF
NA	TRBV3-1/TRBV3-2	TRBJ2-3	NA	CASSQLKEGGTDTQYF
NA	TRBV2	TRBJ1-5	NA	CASTERGTSPQHF
few	TRBV24-1	TRBJ1-2	NA	CASESTVSYGYTF
NA	TRBV9	TRBJ2-1	TRBD2	CASSVEPSGSYNEQFF
NA	TRBV7-9	TRBJ2-7	NA	CASSATGTAPYEQYF
few	TRBV19	TRBJ1-1	NA	CASSEDARIGLGAFF
NA	TRBV11-2	TRBJ2-5	TRBD1	CASSLVAGGYQETQYF
NA	TRBV5-6	TRBJ2-3	TRBD2	CASSPWTSGRLSSTDTQYF
NA	TRBV5-1	TRBJ2-7	TRBD2	CASSLWTSGGGEQYF
NA	TRBV9	TRBJ1-2	NA	CASSVTGRSNYGYTF
NA	TRBV7-5	TRBJ2-7	NA	CARSAGTSGYEQYF
NA	TRBV25-1	TRBJ2-7	TRBD1	CASSDPTGGEQYF
once	TRBV7-2	TRBJ2-1	NA	CASSLAPPSEQFF
NA	TRBV12-3/TRBV12-4	TRBJ2-1	TRBD1	CASRRQGSNEQFF
NA	TRBV5-6	TRBJ2-5	NA	CASSLSPKETQYF
NA	TRBV5-4	TRBJ2-1	TRBD1	CASSRTGAYEQFF
NA	TRBV11-2	TRBJ1-2	TRBD1	CASSLVGTVNYGYTF
NA	TRBV13	TRBJ2-5	NA	CASSLVGGVQETQYF
NA	TRBV28	TRBJ2-6	TRBD2	CASSFVSGAISGANVLTF
NA	TRBV21-1	TRBJ2-1	NA	CASSYVRRENYNEQFF
NA	TRBV3-1/TRBV3-2	TRBJ2-1	TRBD2	CASSQSGGTSGRQFF
NA	TRBV27	TRBJ2-1	TRBD2	CASGKAGTDNEQFF
NA	TRBV6-5	TRBJ2-7	TRBD1	CASTGGVHEQYF
NA	TRBV18	TRBJ1-1	NA	CASSPPVVRRTEAFF
once	TRBV11-2	TRBJ2-1	NA	CASSLALLAGEQFF
NA	TRBV6-2/TRBV6-3	TRBJ1-5	TRBD1	CASSQDRVQPQHF
NA	TRBV5-6	TRBJ2-7	NA	CASSLVLTPAYEQYF
NA	TRBV6-1	TRBJ2-3	TRBD2	CASKRGAGDTQYF
NA	TRBV5-1	TRBJ2-2	NA	CASSVSGAGTGELFF
NA	TRBV14	TRBJ2-1	TRBD2	CASSPRLAGAGNEQFF
NA	TRBV25-1	TRBJ2-7	TRBD1	CASSEYGPRGLYEQYF
once	TRBV5-1	TRBJ1-1	TRBD1	CASSLGTGFQAFF
few	TRBV4-2	TRBJ2-2	TRBD1	CASRIGTGGPDTGELFF
NA	TRBV9	TRBJ2-5	TRBD1	CASSPHMTGQETQYF
NA	TRBV3-1/TRBV3-2	TRBJ2-6	TRBD2	CASRGLAGGLPSGANVLTF
NA	TRBV28	TRBJ1-5	TRBD1	CASSSGGSNQPQHF
NA	TRBV11-2	TRBJ2-2	NA	CASSRQGQNTGELFF
NA	TRBV11-2	TRBJ1-2	TRBD1	CASSSRGHDGYTF
NA	TRBV27	TRBJ1-5	NA	CASSAGNQPQHF
many	TRBV6-2/TRBV6-3	TRBJ2-7	TRBD2	CASSDPPSGSYEQYF
NA	TRBV10-3	TRBJ2-7	TRBD1	CAISARDRTYEQYF
NA	TRBV7-2	TRBJ2-5	NA	CASRKAGQETQYF
NA	TRBV19	TRBJ1-3	TRBD1	CASSPPGQITGNTIYF
few	TRBV5-8	TRBJ2-7	TRBD1	CASTGQGAAHEQYF
NA	TRBV3-1/TRBV3-2	TRBJ1-1	NA	CASSPSGLLQAGTEAFF
few	TRBV2	TRBJ2-2	NA	CASRQTPGELFF
NA	TRBV20-1	TRBJ2-5	TRBD1	CSATRGPQYF
NA	TRBV24-1	TRBJ1-2	NA	CATSDPFNYGYTF
NA	TRBV5-4	TRBJ2-7	NA	CASSLDSGKWHEQYF
NA	TRBV18	TRBJ1-5	TRBD1	CASSPGTGGNQPQHF
few	TRBV7-9	TRBJ1-1	NA	CASSLSAGLEAFF
NA	TRBV4-1	TRBJ1-5	NA	CASSQDNSGRIQPQHF